This paragraph reports one T cell receptor beta chain. Its antigen specificity is not known. No qualities accompany the bases; no much larger clone lies one base away. TCR CDR3 regions were amplified from genomic DNA by multiplex PCR using the deep immunoSEQ assay. Extracted genomic DNA from each cell subset was spread evenly across all wells of several immunoSEQ 96-well plates, with each plate serving as a replicate. Each replicate PCR for sorted subsets received around 200 ng genomic DNA, equal to tens of thousands of T cell genomes. Purified libraries were measured with a Qubit 3.0 fluorometer, size-checked on a Bioanalyzer 2100, and measured again with the KAPA Library Quantification kit. A separate single-read 150-cycle Illumina NextSeq 550 flow cell was used to sequence each immunoSEQ 96-well plate. The authors' pipeline ran thus. Because the immunoSEQ output held only junctional sequences and lacked quality scores, the filtering could not match the filtering applied to full-length reads. Sequences were annotated with PyIR, a Python wrapper for IgBLAST v1.9, using IMGT germline references to assign V/J genes and CDR3. Reads were removed for weak V/J assignments (E-value above 1e-6), missing CDR3, stop codons, out-of-frame junctions, or ambiguous translated residues. A V3J clonotype was defined by an identical inferred V gene, J gene, and CDR3 amino acid sequence. The percentage overlap between two repertoires was calculated by dividing the number of shared unique clonotypes by the size of the smaller repertoire. Repertoire richness was assessed with RTK rarefaction, the Chao1 estimator, and Recon v2.1 estimates of unobserved clonotypes. Generation probabilities for all TCRbeta clonotypes obtained by the gDNA method from four donors were computed using OLGA. As stored in TCRdb, this immuneACCESS dataset retains in-frame rearrangements with V and J assigned. A fraction of the clones does not appear; measured against another copy, unresolved V genes explain less than half of the discrepancy, and the remainder lacks a known reason. D and trimming were read from the DNA, whereas the V and J calls and clone size are those reported in that table. Counted in this sample were 850,000 to 1,200,000 clones; about 76% of them appeared once. The ten most abundant clones make up about 1.4% of the sample.

Donors were healthy HIV-negative adults with no recently reported acute infections or vaccinations. Every donor was a Caucasian adult living in Nashville, Tennessee, USA. Magnetic negative selection was used to enrich CD4+ T cells, after which naive cells were positively selected on CD45RA and the negative fraction became the memory subset. Blood was obtained by leukapheresis, after which PBMCs were separated by Ficoll-Histopaque density gradient centrifugation and cryopreserved in liquid nitrogen vapor phase. Purity and quantity of every magnetically sorted T cell population were checked by analytical flow cytometry. Genomic DNA was isolated from each sorted fraction and quantified by UV absorbance on a Nanodrop 2000c. This entry is derived from a study of shared clonotypes between healthy human individuals (dated by TCRdb to between 2020 and 2021). General notes on the study: Three men and two women, aged 18 to 49 years, made up the cohort. For each donor, CD4 naive and CD4 memory were each run on three plates, CD8 naive on two plates, and CD8 memory on one plate. Blood TCR repertoires of five healthy adults were deeply sequenced to estimate repertoire size and the extent of clonotype sharing between individuals. To increase sequencing depth and limit assay-specific biases, TCR repertoire library preparation and sequencing were carried out by different laboratories using diverse techniques. Per donor, leukapheresis produced somewhere between about 0.9 and 9.5 billion PBMCs.

The full study reports these points: The genetic and exposure-history diversity represented was limited by the small number of donors. Compared with non-shared clonotypes, the clonotypes found in all four sorted-subset donors had higher generation probabilities. Incomplete sequencing was indicated by rarefaction of sorted-subset datasets, despite the large sequencing depth. Sharing across a few donors was observed for around 5% of naive CD4, 3% to 3.5% of naive CD8, about 2.3% of memory CD4, and around 0.4% of memory CD8 clonotypes. Sampling was restricted to blood, and TCR repertoires in tissue are likely to differ from TCR repertoires in blood. Pairwise subsampling led to the expectation that sequencing depth would affect the degree of clonotype sharing among donors. Naive subsets generally had larger estimated clonotype richness than memory subsets did.

The CDR3 has 15 amino acids, counting the end cysteine and phenylalanine. Only the CDR3 portion is preserved as DNA: 45 bases, with reading frame beginning at the first base. V is trimmed back by 3 bases and J by 1 base, and the junction contains 4 bases that no gene match accounts for. CDR1 and CDR2, looked up from the germline V gene, are SGHDN and FVKESK. This clonotype was sampled from a man aged 18 to 35 in good health. The rearranged segments are TRBV14 and TRBJ2-7, with 9 bases aligning to TRBD1. Specimen: memory CD4+ T cells sorted from blood. The cell subset or site label, as the study defines it: CD45RA-negative fraction. In nucleotides, the sequence is TGTGCCAGCAGCCATCGGACAGGGGTGTCCTACGAGCAGTACTTC. Translation gives CASSHRTGVSYEQYF.